The text below deals with one T cell receptor beta chain. There is no known antigen for this receptor. The input lacks base qualities; no much larger clone sits a single base away. The germline V gene supplies CDR1 SQVTM and CDR2 ANQGSEA. Compared with germline, V lacks 3 bases and J lacks 7 bases; bases without a gene match: 9. The CDR3, from cysteine to phenylalanine, totals 15 residues. The sequence is cut down to CDR3 DNA, 45 bases in frame from base 1. This specimen's treatment or condition label, per the study, means: oral pan-JAK inhibitor, 5-10 mg twice daily. Lesional scalp punch biopsies and peripheral blood were collected from alopecia areata patients. PBMCs were isolated by density centrifugation and stained for CD3, CD4 and CD8, and CD4+ and CD8+ T cells were sorted on a FACSAria. These data are taken from a study of CD8+ T cells in alopecia areata (dated 2018 in TCRdb). Study-wide context: Treated patients were enrolled in an open-label pilot trial of oral tofacitinib at 5 to 10 mg twice daily for moderate-to-severe alopecia areata. Patients stayed on tofacitinib for 6 to 18 months and then had 6 months of follow-up off drug so that delayed response and recurrence could be assessed. For the treated patients, the SALT score, which quantifies what percentage of scalp surface area is affected, served as the measure of disease severity. The study used high-throughput TCRbeta sequencing to examine T cell clonal expansion in alopecia areata, in both the C3H/HeJ mouse model and human patients. On the human side, TCRbeta sequencing was run on scalp tissue and on sorted CD4+ and CD8+ peripheral blood T cells from healthy controls and from alopecia areata patients with either patchy or totalis/universalis disease. Biopsies were taken from tofacitinib-treated patients at baseline and at 4 and 24 weeks of treatment, and a later scalp biopsy was taken in several of the tofacitinib-treated patients. Scalp clonality was compared across normal scalp (n=4), patchy alopecia areata scalp (n=8), and alopecia totalis/universalis scalp (n=8). RNA was obtained with the PAXgene miRNA kit for fixed scalp, the miRNeasy kit for PBMCs, and the RNeasy kit for mouse skin. immunoSEQ multiplex PCR using 35 Vbeta forward primers and 13 Jbeta reverse primers was used to amplify TCRbeta CDR3 regions. Results the study describes overall, beyond this receptor: Shared TCR sequences between patients were less evident than in mice, which may be partly attributable to HLA diversity in the patient population. Tofacitinib significantly lowered scalp clonality and the number of expanded CD8+ clones among the top 100 scalp clones. Many expanded lesional clones persisted in scalp and blood during tofacitinib treatment, which may partly explain relapse after stopping treatment. Higher clonality and more expanded CD8+ clones were observed in lesional scalp than in normal scalp, particularly in alopecia totalis/universalis, a finding suggestive of antigenic drive. Because the treated cohort was small and had just a single nonresponder, larger studies are needed to establish links between baseline CD8+ expansion and response. Unlike mouse skin, where gammadelta T cells dominate, normal human skin contains resident alphabeta T cells that get sequenced too, which complicates analysis of the scalp TCR repertoire.

Library preparation employed the immunoSEQ multiplex PCR assay. For TCR sequencing, RNA was extracted from every sample and reverse transcribed into cDNA to serve as template. First-strand cDNA was synthesized with SuperScript III using a 2:1 mix of oligo-dT and random hexamers. Amplification bias was assessed with a synthetic immune receptor repertoire, and residual bias was removed computationally. The study's processing was this. After raw reads were preprocessed to remove errors, the CDR3 was defined following IMGT conventions as running from the conserved cysteine to phenylalanine. Clonality was calculated as 1 minus Shannon entropy normalized by log2 of the number of productive unique TCRs. Scalp TCRbeta sequences were cross-referenced with sorted blood CD4 and CD8 repertoires so that the CD4 or CD8 identity of scalp clones could be inferred. TCRdb obtained this table from immuneACCESS and retained in-frame rearrangements with V and J assigned. These tables miss some clones; where compared with another copy, unresolved V genes account for less than half of the shortfall, and the remainder is unexplained. V and J calls and clone size are given by that table; D and trimming were obtained from the DNA. Recorded for this sample are 150,000 to 200,000 clones; about three fifths of them occurred a single time. The ten largest clones take up about 1.3% of the sample.

The TCR sequence derives from a human donor with alopecia areata. The rearranged segments are TRBV29-1 and TRBJ2-1; TRBD2 aligns with 10 central bases. The specimen comprised CD4+ T cells sorted from blood, sampled between weeks 49 and 50, from a patient treated with tofacitinib. The DNA sequence is as follows: TGCAGCGTTGAGAACACAGCGGGGGGGCGTAATGAGCAGTTCTTC. Translated, this gives CSVENTAGGRNEQFF.